Only one count was recorded for the clone carrying this T cell receptor (beta chain). Sequencing used immunoSEQ multiplex PCR; TCRdb keeps in-frame clones, though not all of them. The sample includes about 660,000 clones, roughly 88% of them seen just once. Trimming cost V 0 bases and J 0 bases, with 15 bases left between them. The germline gives CDR1 LGHNA, CDR2 YSLEER. CDR3 length: 18 amino acids. The data were obtained in a study of shared T cell receptors in the human thymus. The same sample was also studied in work on human thymus T cells. That report adds: Thymic resections from corrective heart surgery supplied the tissue.

Sequenced input: thymocytes. This clonotype was sampled from a boy younger than two with a congenital heart defect. The chain links TRBV4-3 to TRBJ1-5, with D maybe TRBD1 (5 bases). The CDR3 spells CASSQEFDSQYSNQPQHF. The CDR3 DNA reads as TGCGCCAGCAGCCAAGAATTTGACAGCCAGTATAGCAATCAGCCCCAGCATTTT.